The rows below give T cell receptor beta chains drawn from one sample of a study of T cell responses to AZD1222 COVID-19 vaccine. The assay was immunoSEQ multiplex PCR, and TCRdb's table has in-frame clones only and misses some. The repertoire holds over 150,000 clones, with about nine tenths as singletons. Sample: peripheral blood, taken on day 0 of AZD1222 vaccination. Receptors originate from an adult in good health. Each CDR3 is given with its conserved first and last residue.

j_gene | v_gene | CDR3aa
TRBJ1-2 | TRBV2 | CASSEATGAYGYTF
TRBJ1-5 | TRBV7-9 | CASSLGSTGRSQPQHF
TRBJ1-2 | TRBV7-2 | CASSLSGVPSFYGYTF
TRBJ2-2 | TRBV27 | CASSLSPTGHGELFF
TRBJ1-1 | TRBV9 | CASSVAGQGYMNTEAFF
TRBJ2-7 | TRBV10-1 | CASSDLRTYEQYF
TRBJ2-7 | TRBV5-1 | CASSLVAGGSYEQYF
TRBJ2-1 | TRBV11-2 | CASSFRAGGYNEQFF
TRBJ1-4 | TRBV20-1 | CSASRGQSDEKLFF
TRBJ2-7 | TRBV11-2 | CASYSPEQYF
TRBJ1-2 | TRBV6-1 | CASSEATGQDYGYTF
TRBJ1-1 | TRBV25-1 | CASKRTANTEAFF
TRBJ2-2 | TRBV5-1 | CASSLAYPGGNTGELFF
TRBJ1-2 | TRBV19 | CASSIAWAGSAYTF
TRBJ1-2 | TRBV18 | CASSPPSTGGSDYGYTF
TRBJ1-5 | TRBV4-3 | CASSQGGTSNQPQHF
TRBJ2-7 | TRBV28 | CATFSGGRGGYEQYF
TRBJ1-5 | TRBV27 | CASSLSQGKRGQPQHF
TRBJ2-7 | TRBV6-2/TRBV6-3 | CASSYQAGGSYEQYF
TRBJ2-6 | TRBV5-1 | CASSGNSGANVLTF
TRBJ2-7 | TRBV28 | CATPSSYEQYF
TRBJ2-4 | TRBV28 | CASSLIGAKNIQYF
TRBJ2-1 | TRBV5-6 | CASSLVGTGGYEQFF
TRBJ1-5 | TRBV6-1 | CASSEARSYSNQPQHF
TRBJ2-3 | TRBV2 | CAGLRGSGSDTQYF
TRBJ2-2 | TRBV9 | CASSVARVAGGNTGELFF
TRBJ2-3 | TRBV11-3 | CASSLGQGSTDTQYF